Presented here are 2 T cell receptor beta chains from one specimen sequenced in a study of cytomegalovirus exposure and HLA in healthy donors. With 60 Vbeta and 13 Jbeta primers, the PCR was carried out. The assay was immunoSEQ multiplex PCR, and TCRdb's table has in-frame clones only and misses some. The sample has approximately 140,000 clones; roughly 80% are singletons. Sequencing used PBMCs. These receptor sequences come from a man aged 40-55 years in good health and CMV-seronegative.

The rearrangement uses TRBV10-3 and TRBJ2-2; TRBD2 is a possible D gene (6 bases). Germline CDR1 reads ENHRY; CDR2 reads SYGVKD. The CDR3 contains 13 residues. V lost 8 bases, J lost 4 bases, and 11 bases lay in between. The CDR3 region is CAILGGLTGELFF. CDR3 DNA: TGTGCCATCCTCGGGGGACTCACCGGGGAGCTGTTTTTT.

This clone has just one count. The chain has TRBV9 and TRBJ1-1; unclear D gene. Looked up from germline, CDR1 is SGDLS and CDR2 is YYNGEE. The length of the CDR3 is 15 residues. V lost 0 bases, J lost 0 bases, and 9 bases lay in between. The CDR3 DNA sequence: TGTGCCAGCAGCGTAGAGGCCAGGATGAACACTGAAGCTTTCTTT. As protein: CASSVEARMNTEAFF. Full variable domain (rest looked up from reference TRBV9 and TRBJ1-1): DSGVTQTPKHLITATGQRVTLRCSPRSGDLSVYWYQQSLDQGLQFLIQYYNGEERAKGNILERFSAQQFPDLHSELNLSSLELGDSALYFCASSVEARMNTEAFFGQGTRLTVV.